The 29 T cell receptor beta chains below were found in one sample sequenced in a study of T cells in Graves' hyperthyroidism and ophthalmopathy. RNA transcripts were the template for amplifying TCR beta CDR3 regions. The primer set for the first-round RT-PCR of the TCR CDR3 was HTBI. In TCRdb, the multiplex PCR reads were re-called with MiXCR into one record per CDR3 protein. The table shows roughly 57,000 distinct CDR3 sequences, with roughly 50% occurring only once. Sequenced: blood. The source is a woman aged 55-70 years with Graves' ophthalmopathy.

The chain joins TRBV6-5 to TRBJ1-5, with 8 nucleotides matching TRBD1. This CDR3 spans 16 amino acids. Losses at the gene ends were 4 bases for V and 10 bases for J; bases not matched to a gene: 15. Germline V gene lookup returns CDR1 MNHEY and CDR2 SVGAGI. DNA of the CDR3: TGTGCCAGCAGTTCGTACCGGGACAGGACGAATACACCCCAGCATTTT. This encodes CASSSYRDRTNTPQHF.

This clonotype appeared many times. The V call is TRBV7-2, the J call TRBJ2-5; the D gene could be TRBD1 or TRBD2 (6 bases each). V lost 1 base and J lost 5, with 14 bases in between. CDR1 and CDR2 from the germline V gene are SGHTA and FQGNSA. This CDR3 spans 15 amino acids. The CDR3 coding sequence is TGTGCCAGCAGCTTAGGGGGGCGGGGCGCGGAGACCCAGTACTTC. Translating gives CASSLGGRGAETQYF.

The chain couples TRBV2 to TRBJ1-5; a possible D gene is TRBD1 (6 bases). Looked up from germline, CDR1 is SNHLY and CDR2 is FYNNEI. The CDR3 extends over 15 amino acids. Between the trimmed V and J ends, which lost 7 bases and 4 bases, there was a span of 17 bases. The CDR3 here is CASTTSHRENQPQHF. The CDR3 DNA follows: TGTGCCAGCACCACAAGCCACAGGGAGAATCAGCCCCAGCATTTT.

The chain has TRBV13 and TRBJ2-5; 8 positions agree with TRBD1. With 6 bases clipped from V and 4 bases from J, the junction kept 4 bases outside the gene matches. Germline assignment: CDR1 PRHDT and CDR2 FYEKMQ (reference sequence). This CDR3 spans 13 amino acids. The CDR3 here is CASRRTGRETQYF. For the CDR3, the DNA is TGTGCCAGCAGAAGGACAGGGAGAGAGACCCAGTACTTC. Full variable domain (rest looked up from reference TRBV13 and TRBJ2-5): AAGVIQSPRHLIKEKRETATLKCYPIPRHDTVYWYQQGPGQDPQFLISFYEKMQSDKGSIPDRFSAQQFSDYHSELNMSSLELGDSALYFCASRRTGRETQYFGPGTRLLVL.

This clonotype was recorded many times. The CDR3: CASSVRKYGYTF. For the CDR3, the DNA is TGTGCCAGCAGCGTGAGGAAGTATGGCTACACCTTC. The V gene is TRBV5-6, the J gene TRBJ1-2; unclear D gene. The V gene lost 4 bases and the J gene lost 5 bases, with 9 bases spanning the gap. The CDR3 consists of 12 residues. The germline CDR1 and CDR2 sequences are SGHDT and YYEEEE.

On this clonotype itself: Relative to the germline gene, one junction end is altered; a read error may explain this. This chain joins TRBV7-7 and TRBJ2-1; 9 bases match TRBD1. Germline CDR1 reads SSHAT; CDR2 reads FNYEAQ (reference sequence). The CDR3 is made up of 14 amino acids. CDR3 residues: CASSLGQGYNEQFF. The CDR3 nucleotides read TGTGCTAGCAGCCTGGGACAGGGCTATAATGAGCAGTTCTTC.

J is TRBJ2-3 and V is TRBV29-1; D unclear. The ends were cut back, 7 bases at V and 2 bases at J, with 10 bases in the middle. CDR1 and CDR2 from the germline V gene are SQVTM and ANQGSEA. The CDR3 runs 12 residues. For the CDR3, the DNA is TGCAGCGGTGGAGTAGTCACAGATACGCAGTATTTT. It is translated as CSGGVVTDTQYF.

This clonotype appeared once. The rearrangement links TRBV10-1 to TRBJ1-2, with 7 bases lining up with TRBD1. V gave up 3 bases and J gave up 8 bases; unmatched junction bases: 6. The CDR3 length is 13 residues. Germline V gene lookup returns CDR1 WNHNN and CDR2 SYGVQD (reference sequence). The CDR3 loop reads CASSESRGDGYTF. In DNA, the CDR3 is TGCGCCAGCAGTGAATCCAGGGGGGACGGCTACACCTTC.

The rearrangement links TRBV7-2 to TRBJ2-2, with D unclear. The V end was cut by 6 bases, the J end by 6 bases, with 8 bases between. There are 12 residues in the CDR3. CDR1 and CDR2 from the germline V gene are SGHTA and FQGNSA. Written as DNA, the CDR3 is TGTGCCAGCAGTTCCCCGCCCGGGGAGCTGTTTTTT. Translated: CASSSPPGELFF. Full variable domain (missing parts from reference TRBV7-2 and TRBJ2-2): GAGVSQSPSNKVTEKGKDVELRCDPISGHTALYWYRQSLGQGLEFLIYFQGNSAPDKSGLPSDRFSAERTGGSVSTLTIQRTQQEDSAVYLCASSSPPGELFFGEGSRLTVL.

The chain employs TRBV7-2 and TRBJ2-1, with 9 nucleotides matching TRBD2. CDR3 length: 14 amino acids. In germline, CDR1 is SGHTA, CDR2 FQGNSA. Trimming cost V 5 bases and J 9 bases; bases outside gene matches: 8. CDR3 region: CASSRVSGSSEQFF. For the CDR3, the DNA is TGTGCCAGCAGCCGGGTTAGCGGGAGTTCTGAGCAGTTCTTC.

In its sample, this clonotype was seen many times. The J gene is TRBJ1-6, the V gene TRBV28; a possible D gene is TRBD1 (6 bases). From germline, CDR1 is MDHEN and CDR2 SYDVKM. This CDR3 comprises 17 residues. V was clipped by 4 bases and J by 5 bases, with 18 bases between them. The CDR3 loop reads CASSSSGTGGHNSPLHF. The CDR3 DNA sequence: TGTGCCAGCAGTTCATCAGGGACCGGGGGGCATAATTCACCCCTCCACTTT.

The CDR3, as DNA: TGCAGTGCTAGTCGGAGCGGGGGGGCGGTTGAGCAGTTCTTC. Its translation is CSASRSGGAVEQFF. The rearrangement links TRBV20-1 to TRBJ2-1, with 10 bases that match TRBD2. The CDR3 runs to 14 residues. The germline gives CDR1 DFQATT, CDR2 SNEGSKA (reference sequence). Trimming removed 3 bases from V and 9 bases from J; junction bases left unmatched: 8.

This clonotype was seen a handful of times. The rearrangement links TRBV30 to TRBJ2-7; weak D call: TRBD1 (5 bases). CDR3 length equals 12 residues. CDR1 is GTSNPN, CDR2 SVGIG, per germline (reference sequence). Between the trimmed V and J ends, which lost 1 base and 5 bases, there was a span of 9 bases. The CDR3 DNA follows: TGTGCCTGGAGTGAGGGGAACCACGAGCAGTACTTC. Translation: CAWSEGNHEQYF.

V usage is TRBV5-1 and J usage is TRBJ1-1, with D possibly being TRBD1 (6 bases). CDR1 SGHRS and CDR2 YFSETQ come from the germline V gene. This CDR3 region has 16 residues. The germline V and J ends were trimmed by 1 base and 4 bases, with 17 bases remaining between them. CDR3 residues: CASSLSQRGGGTEAFF. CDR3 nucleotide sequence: TGCGCCAGCAGCTTGAGCCAAAGGGGGGGGGGCACTGAAGCTTTCTTT.

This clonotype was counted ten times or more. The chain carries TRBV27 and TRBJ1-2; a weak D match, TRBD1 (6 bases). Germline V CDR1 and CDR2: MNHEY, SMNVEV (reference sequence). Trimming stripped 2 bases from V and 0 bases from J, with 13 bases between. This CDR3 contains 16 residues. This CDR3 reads CASSLQGTISNYGYTF. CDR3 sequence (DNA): TGTGCCAGCAGTTTACAAGGGACAATTTCTAACTATGGCTACACCTTC.

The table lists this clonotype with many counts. CDR3 DNA: TGTGCCACCAGCAGAGGGAGTCTATCTCCAAACAATGAGCAGTTCTTC. Translation gives CATSRGSLSPNNEQFF. V and J are TRBV15 and TRBJ2-1, with D unclear. There are 16 residues in the CDR3. Germline V gives CDR1 LNHNV, CDR2 YYDKDF (reference sequence). V was cut by 1 base and J by 5 bases, with 15 bases left in between.

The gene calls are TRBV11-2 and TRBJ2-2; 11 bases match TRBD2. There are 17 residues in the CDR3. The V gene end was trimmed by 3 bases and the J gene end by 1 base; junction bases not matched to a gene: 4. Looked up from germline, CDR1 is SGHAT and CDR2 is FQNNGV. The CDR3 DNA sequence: TGTGCCAGCAGCTTTGGCGGGACTAGCGGGAACACCGGGGAGCTGTTTTTT. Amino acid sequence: CASSFGGTSGNTGELFF.

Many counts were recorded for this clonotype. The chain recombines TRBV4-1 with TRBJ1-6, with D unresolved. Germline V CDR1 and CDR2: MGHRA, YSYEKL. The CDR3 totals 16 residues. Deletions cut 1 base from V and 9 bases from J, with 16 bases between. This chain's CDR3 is CASSQVPLKVRSPLHF. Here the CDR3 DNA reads TGCGCCAGCAGCCAAGTTCCCCTTAAGGTTCGTTCACCCCTCCACTTT.

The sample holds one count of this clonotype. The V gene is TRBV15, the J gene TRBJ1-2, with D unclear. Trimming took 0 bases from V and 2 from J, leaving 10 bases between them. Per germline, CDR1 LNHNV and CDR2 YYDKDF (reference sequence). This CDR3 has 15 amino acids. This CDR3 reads CATSREMLGNYGYTF. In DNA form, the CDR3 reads TGTGCCACCAGCAGAGAAATGCTGGGGAACTATGGCTACACCTTC.

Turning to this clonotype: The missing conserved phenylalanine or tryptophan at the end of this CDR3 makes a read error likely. The CDR3 sequence is CASSPSPGNEQFS. In nucleotides, the CDR3 is TGTGCCAGCAGCCCCTCGCCGGGCAATGAGCAGTTCTCC. The chain carries TRBV7-3 and TRBJ2-1; D ambiguous. Trimming left V 5 bases short and J 6 bases short, with 11 bases between. CDR1 SGHTA and CDR2 FQGTGA come from the germline V gene. This CDR3 has 13 amino acids.

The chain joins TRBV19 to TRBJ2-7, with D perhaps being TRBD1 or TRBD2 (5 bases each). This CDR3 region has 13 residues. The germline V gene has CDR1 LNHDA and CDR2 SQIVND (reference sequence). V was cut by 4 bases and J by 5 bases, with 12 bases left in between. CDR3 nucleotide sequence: TGTGCCAGTAGTACGATGGGGACGGACGAGCAGTACTTC. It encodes CASSTMGTDEQYF. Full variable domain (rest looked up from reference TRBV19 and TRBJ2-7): DGGITQSPKYLFRKEGQNVTLSCEQNLNHDAMYWYRQDPGQGLRLIYYSQIVNDFQKGDIAEGYSVSREKKESFPLTVTSAQKNPTAFYLCASSTMGTDEQYFGPGTRLTVT.

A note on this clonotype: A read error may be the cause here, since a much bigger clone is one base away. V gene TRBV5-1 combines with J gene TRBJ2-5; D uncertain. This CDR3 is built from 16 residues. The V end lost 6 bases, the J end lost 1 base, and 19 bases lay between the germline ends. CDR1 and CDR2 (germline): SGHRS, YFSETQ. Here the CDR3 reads CASTPLGLWTQETQYF. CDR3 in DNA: TGCGCCAGCACCCCTTTGGGGTTGTGGACCCAAGAGACCCAGTACTTC.

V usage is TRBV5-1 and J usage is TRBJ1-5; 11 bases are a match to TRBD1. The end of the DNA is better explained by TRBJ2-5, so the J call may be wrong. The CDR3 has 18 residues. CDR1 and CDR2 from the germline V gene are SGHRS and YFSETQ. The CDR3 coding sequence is TGCGCCAGCAGCCTCGGGACAGGGGGTGACAGTGGCAATCAGCCCCAGTACTTC. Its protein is CASSLGTGGDSGNQPQYF.

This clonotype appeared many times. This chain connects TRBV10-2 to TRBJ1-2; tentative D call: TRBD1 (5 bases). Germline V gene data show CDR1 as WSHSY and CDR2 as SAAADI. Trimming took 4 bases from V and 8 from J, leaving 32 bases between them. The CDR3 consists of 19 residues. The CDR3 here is CASSVEVMITFPGTIGYTF. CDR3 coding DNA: TGCGCCAGCAGTGTAGAGGTGATGATCACGTTTCCGGGGACGATAGGCTACACCTTC.

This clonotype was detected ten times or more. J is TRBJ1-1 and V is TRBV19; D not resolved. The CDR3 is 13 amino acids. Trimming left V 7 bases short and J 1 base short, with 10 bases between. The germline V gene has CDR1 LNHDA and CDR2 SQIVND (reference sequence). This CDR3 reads CASNPNQNTEAFF. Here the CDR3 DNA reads TGTGCCAGTAACCCCAACCAGAACACTGAAGCTTTCTTT.

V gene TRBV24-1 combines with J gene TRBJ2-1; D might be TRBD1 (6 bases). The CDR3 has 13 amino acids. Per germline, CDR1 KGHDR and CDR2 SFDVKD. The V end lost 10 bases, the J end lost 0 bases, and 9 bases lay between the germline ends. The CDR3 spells CATQDSSYNEQFF. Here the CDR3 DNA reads TGTGCCACGCAGGACAGCTCCTACAATGAGCAGTTCTTC.

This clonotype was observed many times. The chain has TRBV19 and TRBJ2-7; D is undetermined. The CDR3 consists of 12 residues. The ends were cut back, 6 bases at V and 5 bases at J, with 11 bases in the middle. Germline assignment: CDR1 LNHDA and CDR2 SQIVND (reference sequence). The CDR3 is CASSQLGDEQYF. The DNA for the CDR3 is TGTGCCAGTAGCCAATTGGGTGACGAGCAGTACTTC.

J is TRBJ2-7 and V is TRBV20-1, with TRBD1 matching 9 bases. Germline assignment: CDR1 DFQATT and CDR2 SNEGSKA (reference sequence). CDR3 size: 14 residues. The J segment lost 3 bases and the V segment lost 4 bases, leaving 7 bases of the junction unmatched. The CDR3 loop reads CSATGTGSFYEQYF. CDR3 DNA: TGCAGTGCTACTGGGACAGGGTCTTTCTACGAGCAGTACTTC.

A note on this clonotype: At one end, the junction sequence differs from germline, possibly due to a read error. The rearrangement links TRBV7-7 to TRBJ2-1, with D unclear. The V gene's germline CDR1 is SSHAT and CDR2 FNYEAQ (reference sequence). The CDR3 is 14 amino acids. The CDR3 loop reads CAGSFSDAAPGKFF. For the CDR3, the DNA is TGTGCCGGCAGCTTTTCAGATGCGGCGCCTGGTAAGTTCTTC.